This T cell receptor (beta chain) derives from a study of technical replicates of blood from a few donors. The assay was immunoSEQ multiplex PCR, and TCRdb's table has in-frame clones only and misses some. Among approximately 81,000 clones listed, about 81% were seen once. The specimen sequenced was PBMCs. The TCR comes from a human donor in good health. Some clones in this sample may be carry-over from other donors' samples.

The chain's CDR3 is CSVLTGNYEQYF. The CDR3 DNA is TGCAGCGTCCTAACAGGGAACTACGAGCAGTACTTC. This chain links TRBV29-1 with TRBJ2-7; TRBD1 is a possible D gene (6 bases). Germline CDR1 SQVTM, CDR2 ANQGSEA. The V end was cut by 6 bases, the J end by 3 bases, with 12 bases between. CDR3 size: 12 residues.